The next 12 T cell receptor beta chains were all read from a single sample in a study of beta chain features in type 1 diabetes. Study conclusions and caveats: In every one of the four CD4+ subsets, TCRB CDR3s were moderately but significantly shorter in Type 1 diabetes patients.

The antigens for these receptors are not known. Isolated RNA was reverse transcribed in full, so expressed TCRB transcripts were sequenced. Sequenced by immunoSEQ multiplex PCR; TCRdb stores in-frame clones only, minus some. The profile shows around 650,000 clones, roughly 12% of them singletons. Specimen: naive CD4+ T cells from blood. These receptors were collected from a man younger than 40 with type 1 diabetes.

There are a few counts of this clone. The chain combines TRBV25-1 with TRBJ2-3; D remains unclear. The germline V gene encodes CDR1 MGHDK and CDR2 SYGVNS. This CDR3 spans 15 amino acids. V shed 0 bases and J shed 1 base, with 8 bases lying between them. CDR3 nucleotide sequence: TGTGCCAGCAGTGAATATGGTGGGGGCACAGATACGCAGTATTTT. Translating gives CASSEYGGGTDTQYF.

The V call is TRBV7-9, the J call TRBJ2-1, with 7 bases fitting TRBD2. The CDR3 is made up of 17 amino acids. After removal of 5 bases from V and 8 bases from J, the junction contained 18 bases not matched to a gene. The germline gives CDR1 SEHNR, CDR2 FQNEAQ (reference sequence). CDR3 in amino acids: CASSGGSLAPRGYEQFF. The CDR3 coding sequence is TGTGCCAGCAGCGGAGGATCACTAGCGCCCCGAGGGTATGAGCAGTTCTTC.

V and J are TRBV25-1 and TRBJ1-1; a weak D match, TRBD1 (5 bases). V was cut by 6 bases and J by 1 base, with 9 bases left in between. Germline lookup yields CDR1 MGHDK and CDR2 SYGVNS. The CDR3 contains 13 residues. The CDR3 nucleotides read TGTGCCAGCAGGGCAGGGCAGAACACTGAAGCTTTCTTT. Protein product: CASRAGQNTEAFF.

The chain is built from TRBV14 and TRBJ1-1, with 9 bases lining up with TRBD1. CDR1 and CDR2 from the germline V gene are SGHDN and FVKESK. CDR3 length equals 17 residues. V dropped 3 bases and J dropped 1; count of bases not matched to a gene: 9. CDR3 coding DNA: TGTGCCAGCAGCCACCTCGGACAGGGGAATTGGAACACTGAAGCTTTCTTT. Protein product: CASSHLGQGNWNTEAFF.

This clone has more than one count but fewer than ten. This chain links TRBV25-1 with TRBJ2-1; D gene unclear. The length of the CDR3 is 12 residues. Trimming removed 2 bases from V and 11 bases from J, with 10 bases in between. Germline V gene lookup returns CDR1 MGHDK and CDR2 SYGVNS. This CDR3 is CASSELQRQQFF. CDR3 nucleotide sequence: TGTGCCAGCAGTGAACTACAGAGGCAGCAGTTCTTC.

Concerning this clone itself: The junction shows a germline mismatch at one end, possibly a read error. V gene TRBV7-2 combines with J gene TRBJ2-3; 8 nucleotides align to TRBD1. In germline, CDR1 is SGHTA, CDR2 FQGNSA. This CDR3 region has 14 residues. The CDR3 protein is CASSLAVQGAAPDF. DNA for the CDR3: TGTGCCAGCAGCTTAGCTGTGCAGGGGGCTGCCCCGGATTTT.

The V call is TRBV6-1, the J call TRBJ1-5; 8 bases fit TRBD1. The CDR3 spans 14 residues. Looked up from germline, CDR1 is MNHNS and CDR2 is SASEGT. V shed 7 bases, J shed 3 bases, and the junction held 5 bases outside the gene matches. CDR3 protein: CASTKGQDNQPQHF. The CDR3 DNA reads TGTGCCAGCACGAAGGGACAGGACAATCAGCCCCAGCATTTT.

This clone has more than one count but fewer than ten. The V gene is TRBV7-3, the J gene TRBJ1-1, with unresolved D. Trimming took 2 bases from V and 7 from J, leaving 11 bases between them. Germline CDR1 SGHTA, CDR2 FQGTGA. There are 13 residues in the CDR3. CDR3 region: CASSLGQVGEAFF. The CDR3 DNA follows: TGTGCCAGCAGCTTAGGCCAAGTGGGTGAAGCTTTCTTT.

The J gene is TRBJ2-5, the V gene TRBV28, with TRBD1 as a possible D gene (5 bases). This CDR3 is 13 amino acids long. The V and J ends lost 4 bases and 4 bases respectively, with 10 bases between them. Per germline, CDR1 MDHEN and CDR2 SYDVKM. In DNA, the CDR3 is TGTGCCAGCAGTTCCCAGGGTATAGAGACCCAGTACTTC. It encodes CASSSQGIETQYF.

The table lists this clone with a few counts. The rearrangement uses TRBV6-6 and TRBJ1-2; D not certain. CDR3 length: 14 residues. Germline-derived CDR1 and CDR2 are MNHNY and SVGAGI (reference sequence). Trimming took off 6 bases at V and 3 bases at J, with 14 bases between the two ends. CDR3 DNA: TGTGCCAGCAGCCGACTAGGGTACGACTATGGCTACACCTTC. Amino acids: CASSRLGYDYGYTF.

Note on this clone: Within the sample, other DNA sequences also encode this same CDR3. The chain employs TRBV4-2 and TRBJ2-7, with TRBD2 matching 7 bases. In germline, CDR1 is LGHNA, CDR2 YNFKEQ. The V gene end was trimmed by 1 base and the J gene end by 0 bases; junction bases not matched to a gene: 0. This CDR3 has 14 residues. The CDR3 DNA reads TGTGCCAGCAGCCAAGGCGGGAGCTCCTACGAGCAGTACTTC. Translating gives CASSQGGSSYEQYF.

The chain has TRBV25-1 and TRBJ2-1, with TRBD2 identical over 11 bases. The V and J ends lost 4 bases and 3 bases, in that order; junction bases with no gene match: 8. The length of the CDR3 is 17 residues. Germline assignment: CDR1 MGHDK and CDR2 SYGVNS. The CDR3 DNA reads TGTGCCAGCAGTGCGATACTAGCGGGGGACATCTACAATGAGCAGTTCTTC. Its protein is CASSAILAGDIYNEQFF.